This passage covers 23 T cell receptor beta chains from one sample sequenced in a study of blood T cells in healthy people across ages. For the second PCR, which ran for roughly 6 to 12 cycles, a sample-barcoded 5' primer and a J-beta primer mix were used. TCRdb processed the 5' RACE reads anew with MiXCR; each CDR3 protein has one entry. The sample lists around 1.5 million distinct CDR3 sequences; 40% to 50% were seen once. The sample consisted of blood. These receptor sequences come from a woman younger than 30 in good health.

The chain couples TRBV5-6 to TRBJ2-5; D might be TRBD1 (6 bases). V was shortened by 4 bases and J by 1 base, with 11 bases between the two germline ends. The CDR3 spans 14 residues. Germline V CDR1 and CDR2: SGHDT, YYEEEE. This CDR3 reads CASSLGHIQETQYF. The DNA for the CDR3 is TGTGCCAGCAGCCTGGGACACATCCAAGAGACCCAGTACTTC. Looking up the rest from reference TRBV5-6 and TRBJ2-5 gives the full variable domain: DAGVTQSPTHLIKTRGQQVTLRCSPKSGHDTVSWYQQALGQGPQFIFQYYEEEERQRGNFPDRFSGHQFPNYSSELNVNALLLGDSALYLCASSLGHIQETQYFGPGTRLLVL.

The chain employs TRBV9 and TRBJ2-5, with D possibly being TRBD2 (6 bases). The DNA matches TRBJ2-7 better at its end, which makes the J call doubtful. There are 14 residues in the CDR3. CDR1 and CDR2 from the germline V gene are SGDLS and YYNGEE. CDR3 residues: CASSPAGILYEQYF. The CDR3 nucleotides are TGTGCCAGCAGCCCTGCGGGGATCTTGTACGAGCAGTACTTC.

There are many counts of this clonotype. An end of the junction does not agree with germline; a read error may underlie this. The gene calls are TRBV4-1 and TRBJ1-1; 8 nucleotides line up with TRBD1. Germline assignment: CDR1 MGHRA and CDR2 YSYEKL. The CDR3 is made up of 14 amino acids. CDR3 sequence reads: CASSPDRVNTEAFF. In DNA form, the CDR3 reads TGTGCCAGCAGCCCGGACAGGGTGAACACTGAAGCTTTCTTT.

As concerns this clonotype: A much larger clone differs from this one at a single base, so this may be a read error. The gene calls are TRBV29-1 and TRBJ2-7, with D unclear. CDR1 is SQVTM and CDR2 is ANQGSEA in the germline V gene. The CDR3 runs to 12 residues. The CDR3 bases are TGCAGCGTTGTTGGGGATTCCTACGAGCGGTACTTC. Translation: CSVVGDSYERYF.

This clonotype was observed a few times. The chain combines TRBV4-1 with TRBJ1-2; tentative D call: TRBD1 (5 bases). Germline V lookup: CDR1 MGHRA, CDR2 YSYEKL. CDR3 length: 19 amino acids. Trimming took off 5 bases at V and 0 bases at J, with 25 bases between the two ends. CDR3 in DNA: TGCGCCAGCAGCTTCCCCCCGGGGCAGGGAGGAAAAGCTAACTATGGCTACACCTTC. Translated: CASSFPPGQGGKANYGYTF.

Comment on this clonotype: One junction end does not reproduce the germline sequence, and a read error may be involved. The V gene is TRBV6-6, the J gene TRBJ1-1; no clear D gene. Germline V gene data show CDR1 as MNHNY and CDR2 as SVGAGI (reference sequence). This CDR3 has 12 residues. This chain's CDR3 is CASGYGLSEAFF. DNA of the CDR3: TGTGCCAGCGGTTACGGGCTTTCTGAAGCTTTCTTT.

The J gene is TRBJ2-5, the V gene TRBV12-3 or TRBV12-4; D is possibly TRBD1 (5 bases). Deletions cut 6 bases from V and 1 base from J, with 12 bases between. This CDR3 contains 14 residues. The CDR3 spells CASRAGIAQETQYF. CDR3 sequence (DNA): TGTGCCAGCAGGGCAGGGATCGCCCAAGAGACCCAGTACTTC.

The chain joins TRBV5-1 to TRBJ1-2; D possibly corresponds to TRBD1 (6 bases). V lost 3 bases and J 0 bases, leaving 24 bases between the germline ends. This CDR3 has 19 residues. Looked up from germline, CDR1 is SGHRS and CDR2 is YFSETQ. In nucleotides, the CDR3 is TGCGCCAGCAGCTCGGGACTAGCGGGGGGGGACATAACTAACTATGGCTACACCTTC. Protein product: CASSSGLAGGDITNYGYTF.

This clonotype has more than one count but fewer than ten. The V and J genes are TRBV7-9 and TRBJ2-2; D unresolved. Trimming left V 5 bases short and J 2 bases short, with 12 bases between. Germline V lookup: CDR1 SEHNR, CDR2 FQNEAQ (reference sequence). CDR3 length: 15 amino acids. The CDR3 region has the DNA TGTGCCAGCAGCCCCCAGGCTACCAACACCGGGGAGCTGTTTTTT. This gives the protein CASSPQATNTGELFF.

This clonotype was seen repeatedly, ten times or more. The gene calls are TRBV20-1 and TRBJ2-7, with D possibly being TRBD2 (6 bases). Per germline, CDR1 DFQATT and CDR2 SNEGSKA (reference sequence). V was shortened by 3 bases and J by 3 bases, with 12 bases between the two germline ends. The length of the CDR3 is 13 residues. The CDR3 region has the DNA TGCAGTGCTAGCCGGGACTGGAGCTACGAGCAGTACTTC. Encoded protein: CSASRDWSYEQYF.

CDR3 amino acids: CASSQRDRGNEQYF. CDR3 DNA: TGCGCCAGCAGCCAACGGGATAGGGGGAATGAGCAGTACTTC. The rearrangement joins TRBV4-1 to TRBJ2-5, with TRBD1 as a possible D gene (6 bases). This CDR3 has 14 amino acids. Germline V gene data show CDR1 as MGHRA and CDR2 as YSYEKL. Trimming took off 2 bases at V and 11 bases at J, with 18 bases between the two ends.

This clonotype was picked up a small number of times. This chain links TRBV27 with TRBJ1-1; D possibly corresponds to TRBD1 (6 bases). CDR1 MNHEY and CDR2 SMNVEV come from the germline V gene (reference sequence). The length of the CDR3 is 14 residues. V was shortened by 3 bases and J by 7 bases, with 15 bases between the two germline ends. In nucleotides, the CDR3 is TGTGCCAGCAGTTTGACAGGCGTCTCCGTTGAAGCTTTCTTT. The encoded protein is CASSLTGVSVEAFF.

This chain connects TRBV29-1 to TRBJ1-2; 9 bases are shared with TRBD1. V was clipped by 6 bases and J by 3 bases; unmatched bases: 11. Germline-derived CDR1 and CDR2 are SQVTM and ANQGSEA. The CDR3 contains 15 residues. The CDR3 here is CSVNGLGQGDYGYTF. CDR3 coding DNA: TGCAGCGTCAATGGATTGGGACAGGGTGACTATGGCTACACCTTC.

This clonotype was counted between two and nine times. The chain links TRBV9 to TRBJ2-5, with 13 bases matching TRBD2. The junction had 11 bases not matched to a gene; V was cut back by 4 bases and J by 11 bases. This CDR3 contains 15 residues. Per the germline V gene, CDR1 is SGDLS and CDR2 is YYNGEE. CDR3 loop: CASSRRLAGGNEQYF. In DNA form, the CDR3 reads TGTGCCAGCAGCCGTAGACTAGCGGGGGGAAATGAGCAGTACTTC.

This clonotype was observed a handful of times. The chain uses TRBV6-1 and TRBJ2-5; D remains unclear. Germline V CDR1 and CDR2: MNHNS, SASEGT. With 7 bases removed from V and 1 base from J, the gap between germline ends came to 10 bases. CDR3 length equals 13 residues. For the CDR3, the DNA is TGTGCCAGCAAGGGTCTTGTCCAAGAGACCCAGTACTTC. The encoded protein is CASKGLVQETQYF.

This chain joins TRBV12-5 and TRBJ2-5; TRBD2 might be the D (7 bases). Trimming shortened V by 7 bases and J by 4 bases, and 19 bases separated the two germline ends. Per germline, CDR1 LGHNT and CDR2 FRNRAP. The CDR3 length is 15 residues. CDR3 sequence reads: CASAAIGGAGETQYF. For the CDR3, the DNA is TGTGCTAGTGCTGCCATTGGGGGGGCAGGAGAGACCCAGTACTTC.

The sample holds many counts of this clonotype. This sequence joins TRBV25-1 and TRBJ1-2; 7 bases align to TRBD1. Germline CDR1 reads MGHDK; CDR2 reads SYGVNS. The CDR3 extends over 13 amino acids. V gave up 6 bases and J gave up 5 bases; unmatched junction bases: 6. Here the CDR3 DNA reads TGTGCCAGCAGCCCGGACAGGCTATATGGCTACACCTTC. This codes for CASSPDRLYGYTF.

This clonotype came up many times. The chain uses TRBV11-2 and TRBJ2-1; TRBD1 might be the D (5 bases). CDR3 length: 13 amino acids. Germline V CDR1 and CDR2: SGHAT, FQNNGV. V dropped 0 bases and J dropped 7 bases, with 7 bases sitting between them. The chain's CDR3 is CASSLEPGNEQFF. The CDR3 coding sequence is TGTGCCAGCAGCTTAGAGCCAGGGAATGAGCAGTTCTTC.

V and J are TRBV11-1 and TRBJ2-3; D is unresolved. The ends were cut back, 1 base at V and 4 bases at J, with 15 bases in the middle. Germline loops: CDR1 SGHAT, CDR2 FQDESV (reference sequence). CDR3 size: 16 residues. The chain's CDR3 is CASSLVEGLLPDTQYF. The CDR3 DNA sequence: TGTGCCAGCAGCTTAGTCGAAGGGTTGTTACCAGATACGCAGTATTTT.

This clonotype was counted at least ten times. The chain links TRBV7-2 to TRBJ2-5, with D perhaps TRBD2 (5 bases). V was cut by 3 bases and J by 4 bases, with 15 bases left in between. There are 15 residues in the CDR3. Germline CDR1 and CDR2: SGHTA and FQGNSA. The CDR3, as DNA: TGTGCCAGCAGCTTTGTCGGGGAATATCGAGAGACCCAGTACTTC. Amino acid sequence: CASSFVGEYRETQYF.

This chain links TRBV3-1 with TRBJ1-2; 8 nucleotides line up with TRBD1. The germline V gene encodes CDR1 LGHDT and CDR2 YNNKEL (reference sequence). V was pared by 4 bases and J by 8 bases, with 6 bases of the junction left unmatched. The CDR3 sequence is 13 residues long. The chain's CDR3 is CASSRQGAFGYTF. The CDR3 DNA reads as TGTGCCAGCAGCCGTCAGGGGGCTTTCGGCTACACCTTC.

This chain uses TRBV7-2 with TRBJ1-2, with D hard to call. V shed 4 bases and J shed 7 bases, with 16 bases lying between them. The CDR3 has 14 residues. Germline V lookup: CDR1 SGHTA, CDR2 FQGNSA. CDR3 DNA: TGTGCCAGCAGCTCCTGGATGGACGGGCTTGGCTACACCTTC. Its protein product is CASSSWMDGLGYTF.

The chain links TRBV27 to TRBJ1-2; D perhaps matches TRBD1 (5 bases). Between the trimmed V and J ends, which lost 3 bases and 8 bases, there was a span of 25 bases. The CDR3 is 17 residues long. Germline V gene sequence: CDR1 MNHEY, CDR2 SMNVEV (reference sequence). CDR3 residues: CASSLQAGLLRRDGYTF. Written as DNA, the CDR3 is TGTGCCAGCAGTTTGCAAGCCGGGCTCCTCAGAAGGGACGGCTACACCTTC.